Only a few counts were recorded for the clone carrying this T cell receptor beta chain. Its target is unknown. The data derive from a study of CD8+CD57+ T cells in acquired aplastic anemia. Those patients picked for sequencing had displayed CD8+CD57+ cell expansion on flow cytometry. This CDR3 has 13 residues. Germline CDR1 DFQATT, CDR2 SNEGSKA (reference sequence). The V gene end was trimmed by 5 bases and the J gene end by 7 bases; junction bases not matched to a gene: 7. Broader study findings: A set of around 30 CD8+ CDR3 sequences was shared between patients and controls, and these sequences appeared highly expressed in patients.

Genomic DNA provided the template from which TCR beta VDJ and CDR3 profiles were obtained. A single record per CDR3 protein comes from TCRdb applying MiXCR to the reads. In the table there are about 120,000 distinct CDR3 sequences, over 55% of which are singletons. The chain recombines TRBV20-1 with TRBJ2-3; 9 bases align to TRBD1. The TCR comes from a human donor with aplastic anemia. The specimen sequenced was sorted CD4+, CD8+, or CD8+CD57+ T cells (not recorded which) from PBMCs. The DNA of the CDR3 is TGCAGTGCTCACACAGGGGGCTACTATACGCAGTATTTT. Protein product: CSAHTGGYYTQYF.